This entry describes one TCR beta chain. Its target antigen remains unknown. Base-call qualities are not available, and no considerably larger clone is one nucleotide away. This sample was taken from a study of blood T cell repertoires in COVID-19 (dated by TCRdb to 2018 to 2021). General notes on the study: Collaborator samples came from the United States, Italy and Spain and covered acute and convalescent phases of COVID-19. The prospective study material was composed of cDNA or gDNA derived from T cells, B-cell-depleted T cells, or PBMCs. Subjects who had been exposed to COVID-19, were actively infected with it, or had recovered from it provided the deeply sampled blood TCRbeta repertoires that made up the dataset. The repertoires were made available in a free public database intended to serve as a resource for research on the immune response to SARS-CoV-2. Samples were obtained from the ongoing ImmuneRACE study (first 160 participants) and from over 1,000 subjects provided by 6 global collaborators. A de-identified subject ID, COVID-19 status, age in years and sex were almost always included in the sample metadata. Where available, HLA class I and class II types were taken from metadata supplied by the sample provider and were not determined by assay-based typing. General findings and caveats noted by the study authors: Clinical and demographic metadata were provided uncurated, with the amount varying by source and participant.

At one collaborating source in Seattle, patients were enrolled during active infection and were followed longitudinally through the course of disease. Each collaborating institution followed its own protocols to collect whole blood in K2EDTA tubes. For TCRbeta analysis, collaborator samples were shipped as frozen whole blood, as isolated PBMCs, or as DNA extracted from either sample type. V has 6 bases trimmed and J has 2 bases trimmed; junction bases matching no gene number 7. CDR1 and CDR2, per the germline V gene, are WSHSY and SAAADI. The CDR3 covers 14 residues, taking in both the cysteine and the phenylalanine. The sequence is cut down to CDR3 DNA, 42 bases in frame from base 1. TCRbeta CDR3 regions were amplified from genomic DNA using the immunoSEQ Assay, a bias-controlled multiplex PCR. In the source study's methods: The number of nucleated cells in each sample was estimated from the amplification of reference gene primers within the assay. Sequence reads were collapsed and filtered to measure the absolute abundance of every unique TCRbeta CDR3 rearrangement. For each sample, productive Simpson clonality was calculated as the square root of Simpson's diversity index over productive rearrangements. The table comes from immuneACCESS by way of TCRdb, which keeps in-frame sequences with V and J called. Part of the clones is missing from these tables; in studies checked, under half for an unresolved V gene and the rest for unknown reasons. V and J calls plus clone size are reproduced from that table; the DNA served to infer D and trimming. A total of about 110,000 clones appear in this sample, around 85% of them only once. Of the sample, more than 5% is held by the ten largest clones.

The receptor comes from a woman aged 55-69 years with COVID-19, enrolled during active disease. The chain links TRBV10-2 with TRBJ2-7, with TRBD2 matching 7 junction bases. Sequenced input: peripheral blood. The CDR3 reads CASRALAATYEQYF. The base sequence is TGCGCCAGCAGGGCGCTAGCGGCTACCTACGAGCAGTACTTC.